The 17 T cell receptor beta chains below come from one sample, sequenced in a study of shared clonotypes between healthy human individuals. The data were produced by immunoSEQ multiplex PCR, yet TCRdb's version contains in-frame clones alone and is incomplete. Among roughly 2.1 million clones listed, about 93% were seen once. Naive CD8 populations comprised CD45RO-negative cells positively selected for CCR7, excluding terminally differentiated effector memory CD45RA+ cells. Sequencing was carried out using naive CD8+ T cells from PBMCs. These receptors were taken from a man in his late teens or twenties in good health. Some clones in this sample may be carry-over from other donors' samples.

The V and J genes are TRBV10-3 and TRBJ2-5; 8 bases map to TRBD2. V lost 6 bases to trimming and J lost 5 bases; unmatched junction nucleotides: 11. Per germline, CDR1 ENHRY and CDR2 SYGVKD. The CDR3 sequence is 15 residues long. The CDR3 reads CAISDSRGGTETQYF. Here the CDR3 DNA reads TGTGCCATCAGCGATTCTCGCGGGGGGACGGAGACCCAGTACTTC.

This clone has only one observation. The J gene is TRBJ2-1, the V gene TRBV6-1, with 9 bases matching TRBD2. The V gene's germline CDR1 is MNHNS and CDR2 SASEGT. Trimming removed 0 bases from V and 3 bases from J; junction bases left unmatched: 3. This CDR3 is built from 16 residues. As DNA, the CDR3 is TGTGCCAGCAGTGAAGCAGGACTAGCGAACTACAATGAGCAGTTCTTC. Translating gives CASSEAGLANYNEQFF.

J is TRBJ2-7 and V is TRBV19; 9 bases match TRBD2. The junction had 10 bases not matched to a gene; V was cut back by 1 base and J by 9 bases. The CDR3 contains 15 residues. Germline V gives CDR1 LNHDA, CDR2 SQIVND (reference sequence). CDR3 region: CASSIAASGTTSQYF. CDR3 coding DNA: TGTGCCAGTAGTATAGCGGCTAGCGGGACTACGTCGCAGTACTTC.

The gene calls are TRBV11-2 and TRBJ2-7; the D is unclear. This CDR3 has 15 residues. CDR1 is SGHAT and CDR2 is FQNNGV in the germline V gene. The V gene lost 7 bases and the J gene lost 4 bases, with 20 bases spanning the gap. The CDR3 nucleotides read TGTGCCAGCACTCCCGAAAGGAACATCGGGTACGAGCAGTACTTC. It is translated as CASTPERNIGYEQYF.

The CDR3 coding sequence is TGCGCCAGCAGCTTGGGACTGCAGTACACTGAAGCTTTCTTT. This gives the protein CASSLGLQYTEAFF. The V call is TRBV5-1, the J call TRBJ1-1, with D hard to call. Germline CDR1 and CDR2: SGHRS and YFSETQ. V dropped 0 bases and J dropped 3 bases, with 9 bases sitting between them. The CDR3 runs 14 residues.

This chain joins TRBV28 and TRBJ2-3; 9 nucleotides align to TRBD2. The CDR3 totals 16 residues. Per the germline V gene, CDR1 is MDHEN and CDR2 is SYDVKM. Trimming cost V 6 bases and J 8 bases; bases outside gene matches: 15. CDR3 bases: TGTGCCAGCAGCCCCCCCGGCGGGAGGGCCAAGTTTACGCAGTATTTT. Translating it yields CASSPPGGRAKFTQYF.

In regard to this clone: Other nucleotide sequences from this sample produce the same CDR3. CDR3 coding DNA: TGTGCCAGCAGTTTATCGACTAGCGGGTACAATGAGCAGTTCTTC. It encodes CASSLSTSGYNEQFF. The V and J genes are TRBV27 and TRBJ2-1, with 10 nucleotides matching TRBD2. CDR1 MNHEY and CDR2 SMNVEV come from the germline V gene (reference sequence). The CDR3 runs to 15 residues. Germline trimming cut 0 bases from V and 4 bases from J; bases unmatched to any gene: 0.

This sequence joins TRBV4-1 and TRBJ2-7, with TRBD2 matching over 10 bases. The germline V gene encodes CDR1 MGHRA and CDR2 YSYEKL. This CDR3 comprises 13 residues. V dropped 6 bases and J dropped 7; count of bases not matched to a gene: 6. For the CDR3, the DNA is TGCGCCAGCAGAGAGCGGGAGGGGTGGGAGCAGTACTTC. It translates to CASREREGWEQYF.

The CDR3 DNA reads TGTGCCAGCAGTTTTGGACAGTACTATGGCTACACCTTC. Translation: CASSFGQYYGYTF. The gene calls are TRBV28 and TRBJ1-2; tentatively, D is TRBD1 (6 bases). V was pared by 3 bases and J by 3 bases, with 8 bases between. The germline CDR1 and CDR2 sequences are MDHEN and SYDVKM. The CDR3 runs 13 residues.

The J gene is TRBJ2-7, the V gene TRBV30; no clear D gene. CDR1 and CDR2 from the germline V gene are GTSNPN and SVGIG (reference sequence). This CDR3 spans 15 amino acids. Trimming cost V 2 bases and J 3 bases, with 17 bases left between them. The CDR3 region is CAWSTRRNSVYEQYF. The CDR3, as DNA: TGTGCCTGGAGTACACGACGGAATTCCGTCTACGAGCAGTACTTC.

About this clone: Other DNA sequences in the sample encode the same CDR3. The J gene is TRBJ2-1, the V gene TRBV27; TRBD2 matches at 9 bases. CDR3 length: 15 residues. Germline trimming cut 4 bases from V and 7 bases from J; bases unmatched to any gene: 8. CDR1 is MNHEY, CDR2 SMNVEV, per germline (reference sequence). The CDR3 here is CASSWAGGPGNEQFF. In nucleotides, the CDR3 is TGTGCCAGCAGTTGGGCGGGAGGGCCGGGGAATGAGCAGTTCTTC.

CDR3 sequence reads: CASSSKGGRTYEQYF. The CDR3 nucleotides are TGTGCCAGCAGTTCCAAGGGGGGCCGAACCTACGAGCAGTACTTC. J is TRBJ2-7 and V is TRBV6-6; D may correspond to TRBD1 or TRBD2 (6 bases each). The CDR3 totals 15 residues. Trimming removed 4 bases from V and 2 bases from J, with 15 bases in between. CDR1 is MNHNY and CDR2 is SVGAGI in the germline V gene (reference sequence).

This clone was observed a few times. V and J are TRBV5-4 and TRBJ2-2; TRBD1 matches 7 bases. CDR1 SGHNT and CDR2 YYREEE come from the germline V gene (reference sequence). V dropped 3 bases and J dropped 4; count of bases not matched to a gene: 3. The CDR3 consists of 14 residues. CDR3 coding DNA: TGTGCCAGCAGCTGGGGGACAGTCACCGGGGAGCTGTTTTTT. This encodes CASSWGTVTGELFF.

Comment on this clone: This sample also contains other DNA sequences that code for the same CDR3. This chain uses TRBV27 with TRBJ2-6; D gene ambiguous. CDR3 length equals 15 residues. The germline V gene encodes CDR1 MNHEY and CDR2 SMNVEV (reference sequence). V was pared by 1 base and J by 4 bases, with 8 bases between. The CDR3 sequence: CASSLLGSGANVLTF. In DNA, the CDR3 is TGTGCCAGCAGTTTATTGGGGTCCGGGGCCAACGTCCTGACTTTC. The entire variable domain, with the rest obtained from reference TRBV27 and TRBJ2-6, is as follows: EAQVTQNPRYLITVTGKKLTVTCSQNMNHEYMSWYRQDPGLGLRQIYYSMNVEVTDKGDVPEGYKVSRKEKRNFPLILESPSPNQTSLYFCASSLLGSGANVLTFGAGSRLTVL.

The table lists this clone with a few counts. The gene calls are TRBV30 and TRBJ1-4; D perhaps matches TRBD1 (5 bases). The CDR3 runs 14 residues. Deletions cut 3 bases from V and 0 bases from J, with 8 bases between. The germline V gene has CDR1 GTSNPN and CDR2 SVGIG (reference sequence). CDR3 in DNA: TGTGCCTGGAGGCCGGACACAACTAATGAAAAACTGTTTTTT. Amino acid sequence: CAWRPDTTNEKLFF.

This clone appeared once. Other nucleotide sequences from this sample produce the same CDR3. The rearrangement uses TRBV15 and TRBJ2-7; TRBD1 agrees at 7 bases. The germline CDR1 and CDR2 sequences are LNHNV and YYDKDF (reference sequence). The CDR3 spans 15 residues. The trim removed 1 base at V and 1 base at J, leaving 4 bases unmatched. CDR3 coding DNA: TGTGCCACCAGCAGAGGACAGGGCCCATCCTACGAGCAGTACTTC. It yields the protein CATSRGQGPSYEQYF.

This clone is a singleton in its sample. V usage is TRBV18 and J usage is TRBJ2-7; D is possibly TRBD2 (6 bases). The germline CDR1 and CDR2 sequences are KGHSH and LQKENI. V lost 8 bases, J lost 0 bases, and 14 bases lay in between. The CDR3 length is 14 residues. The DNA for the CDR3 is TGTGCCAGCACCCCCGGGCGGGACTCCTACGAGCAGTACTTC. Amino acids: CASTPGRDSYEQYF. Using reference TRBV18 and TRBJ2-7 for the parts outside the CDR3, the full variable domain is NAGVMQNPRHLVRRRGQEARLRCSPMKGHSHVYWYRQLPEEGLKFMVYLQKENIIDESGMPKERFSAEFPKEGPSILRIQQVVRGDSAAYFCASTPGRDSYEQYFGPGTRLTVT.